What follows describes a single TCR beta chain. Its antigen is still unknown. Using immunoSEQ multiplex PCR, the repertoire was profiled, and TCRdb retains in-frame clones only, with some absent. The sample has tens of thousands of clones, approximately 72% seen once. Per the germline V gene, CDR1 is SGHTA and CDR2 is FQGTGA. V shed 0 bases and J 1 base; nucleotides not matched to a gene: 1. This CDR3 region has 15 residues. The data belong to a study of vaccination effects on CD4 cells after COVID-19. Findings and caveats of the study: Common cold coronavirus cross-reactivity was shown by only 1 of 255 vaccine-induced clones in healthy vaccinees. The study found marked clonal contraction of infection- and vaccine-induced clones late after vaccination.

Viral peptide pools were used in the ViraFEST assay to expand antigen-specific CD4+ T cells, and sequencing came afterward. Culture lasted around eleven days before CD4+ T cell isolation. People in the vaccine group had not been infected with SARS-CoV-2 before, and their nucleocapsid antibodies were negative. A half-medium replacement with IL-2 medium was carried out on days 3 and 7. This specimen consisted of CD4+ T cells from PBMCs cultured with HCoV-OC43 spike peptides, obtained before COVID-19 vaccination. Subset indicated: HCoV-OC43 spike overlapping peptide pool stimulation. This TCR derives from a human donor who received a COVID-19 vaccine. The chain combines TRBV7-3 with TRBJ2-3; 7 bases are a match to TRBD1. CDR3 loop: CASSLTGQGTDTQYF. The CDR3 nucleotides are TGTGCCAGCAGCTTAACTGGACAGGGCACAGATACGCAGTATTTT.